This TCR beta chain was identified during a study of cytomegalovirus exposure and HLA in healthy donors. Study results and caveats: Later analysis showed most CMV-associated TCR beta chains appearing HLA-restricted. Common viral pathogens (according to a later analysis) appeared linked to several of the most significant clusters.

This clone came up once. Its antigen is unknown. Use of 60 Vbeta and 13 Jbeta primers characterized the PCR. Sequencing used immunoSEQ multiplex PCR; TCRdb keeps in-frame clones, though not all of them. The sample has 150,000 to 200,000 clones; around 80% are singletons. With 4 bases clipped from V and 8 bases from J, the junction kept 4 bases outside the gene matches. The CDR3 length is 15 residues. Germline assignment: CDR1 SGHRS and CDR2 YFSETQ. The sequenced sample consisted of PBMCs. The chain links TRBV5-1 to TRBJ2-1; 15 bases line up with TRBD2. The TCR sequence derives from a human donor in good health. CDR3 DNA sequence: TGCGCCAGCAGCCGGAGGACTAGCGGGGGGGATGAGCAGTTCTTC. It encodes CASSRRTSGGDEQFF.